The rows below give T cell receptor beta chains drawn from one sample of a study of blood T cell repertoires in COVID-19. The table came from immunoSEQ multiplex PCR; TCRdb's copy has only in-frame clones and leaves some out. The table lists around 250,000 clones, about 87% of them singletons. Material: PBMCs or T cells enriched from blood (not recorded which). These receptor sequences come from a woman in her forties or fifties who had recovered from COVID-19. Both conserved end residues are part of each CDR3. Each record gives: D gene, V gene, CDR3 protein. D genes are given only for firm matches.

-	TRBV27	CASSSLHGINTEAFF
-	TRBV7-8	CASQYSAGVDNQPQHF
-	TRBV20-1	CSASILGYTF
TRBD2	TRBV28	CASSFLAGSGGEQFF
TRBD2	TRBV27	CASSFLGTSGSGEQFF
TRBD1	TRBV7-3	CASSTQTGNGYTF
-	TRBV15	CATSRVASFSYEQYF
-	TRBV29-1	CSACDGDVEAFF
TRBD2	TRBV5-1	CATSRDYNTGELFF
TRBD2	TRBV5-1	CASSFLAGATGELFF
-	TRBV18	CASSPRQDLNTEAFF